A single T cell receptor (beta chain) is shown here with its context. The data stem from a study of read filtering for tumor transcriptome and immune sequencing. The CDR3 contains 21 residues. Germline lookup yields CDR1 SGHAT and CDR2 FQNNGV. With 5 bases removed from V and 8 bases from J, the gap between germline ends came to 37 bases. This library used roughly 370 ng RNA and molecular barcoded adaptors spanning alpha/delta and beta/gamma chains. Each CDR3 protein is one row after TCRdb ran MiXCR on the reads. Among fewer than 50,000 distinct CDR3 sequences listed, roughly 12% were seen once. This sequence originates from a donor aged 40 or over with multiple myeloma. The chain employs TRBV11-2 and TRBJ2-1; a weak D match, TRBD2 (9 bases). Sequenced material: a population of CD138-negative cells sorted from bone marrow. The CDR3 loop is CASSPDFPGQAAWREGDEQFF. In nucleotides, the CDR3 is TGTGCCAGCAGCCCGGACTTCCCGGGACAGGCTGCGTGGCGGGAGGGAGATGAGCAGTTCTTC.